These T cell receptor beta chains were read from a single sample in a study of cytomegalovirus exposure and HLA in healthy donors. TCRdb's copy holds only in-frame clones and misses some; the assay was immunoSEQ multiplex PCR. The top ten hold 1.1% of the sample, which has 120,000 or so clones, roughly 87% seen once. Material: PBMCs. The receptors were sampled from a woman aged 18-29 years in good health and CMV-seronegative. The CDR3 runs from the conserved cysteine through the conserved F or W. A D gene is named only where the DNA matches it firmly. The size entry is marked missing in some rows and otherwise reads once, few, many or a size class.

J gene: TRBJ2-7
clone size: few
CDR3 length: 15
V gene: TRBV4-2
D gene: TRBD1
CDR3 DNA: TGTGCCAGCAGCCAAGGGACAGGGAACTCCTACGAGCAGTACTTC
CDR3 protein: CASSQGTGNSYEQYF

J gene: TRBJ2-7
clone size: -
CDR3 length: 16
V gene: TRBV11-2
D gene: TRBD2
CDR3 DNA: TGTGCCAGCAGCTTATCCGAGGCGGGAGGCTTGTACGAGCAGTACTTC
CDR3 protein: CASSLSEAGGLYEQYF

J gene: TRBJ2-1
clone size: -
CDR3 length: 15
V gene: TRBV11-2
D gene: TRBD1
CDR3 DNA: TGTGCCAGCAGCCCACAGGGACAGGGTTACAATGAGCAGTTCTTC
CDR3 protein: CASSPQGQGYNEQFF

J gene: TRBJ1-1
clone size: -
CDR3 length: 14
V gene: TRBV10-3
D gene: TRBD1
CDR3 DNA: TGTGCCATCAGTGATACGACAGGGTTCACTGAAGCTTTCTTT
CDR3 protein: CAISDTTGFTEAFF

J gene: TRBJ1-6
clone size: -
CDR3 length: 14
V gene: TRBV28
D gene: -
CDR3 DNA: TGTGCCAGCAGTTTGGACTATCAGGGTTCACCCCTCCACTTT
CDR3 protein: CASSLDYQGSPLHF

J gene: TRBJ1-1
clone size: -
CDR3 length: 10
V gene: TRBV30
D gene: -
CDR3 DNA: TGTGCCTGGACAGTGGTGGCAGCTTTCTTT
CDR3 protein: CAWTVVAAFF

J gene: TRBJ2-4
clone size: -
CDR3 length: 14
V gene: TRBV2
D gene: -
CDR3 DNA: TGTGCCAGCAGACAGGGTTTAGCCAAAAACATTCAGTACTTC
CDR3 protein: CASRQGLAKNIQYF

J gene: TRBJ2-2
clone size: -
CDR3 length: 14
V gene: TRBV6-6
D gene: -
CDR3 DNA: TGTGCCAGCGTCCTGGGGAGTTACACCGGGGAGCTGTTTTTT
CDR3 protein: CASVLGSYTGELFF

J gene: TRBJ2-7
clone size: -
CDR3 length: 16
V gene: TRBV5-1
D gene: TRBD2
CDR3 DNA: TGCGCCAGCAGCATAACTGGGCCTAGCGGGATGGACGAGCAGTACTTC
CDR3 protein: CASSITGPSGMDEQYF

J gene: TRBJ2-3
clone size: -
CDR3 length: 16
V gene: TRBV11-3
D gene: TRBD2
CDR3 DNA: TGTGCCAGCAGCTTAAGTGGGACTACCGGCACAGATACGCAGTATTTT
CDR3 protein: CASSLSGTTGTDTQYF

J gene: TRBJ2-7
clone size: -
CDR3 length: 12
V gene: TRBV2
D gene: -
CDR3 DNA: TGTGCCAGCAGGGACAGAACCTACGAGCAGTACTTC
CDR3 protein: CASRDRTYEQYF

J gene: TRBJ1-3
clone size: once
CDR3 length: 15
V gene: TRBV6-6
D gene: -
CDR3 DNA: TGTGCCAGCAGCAACAGGGATTCCTCTGGAAACACCATATATTTT
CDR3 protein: CASSNRDSSGNTIYF